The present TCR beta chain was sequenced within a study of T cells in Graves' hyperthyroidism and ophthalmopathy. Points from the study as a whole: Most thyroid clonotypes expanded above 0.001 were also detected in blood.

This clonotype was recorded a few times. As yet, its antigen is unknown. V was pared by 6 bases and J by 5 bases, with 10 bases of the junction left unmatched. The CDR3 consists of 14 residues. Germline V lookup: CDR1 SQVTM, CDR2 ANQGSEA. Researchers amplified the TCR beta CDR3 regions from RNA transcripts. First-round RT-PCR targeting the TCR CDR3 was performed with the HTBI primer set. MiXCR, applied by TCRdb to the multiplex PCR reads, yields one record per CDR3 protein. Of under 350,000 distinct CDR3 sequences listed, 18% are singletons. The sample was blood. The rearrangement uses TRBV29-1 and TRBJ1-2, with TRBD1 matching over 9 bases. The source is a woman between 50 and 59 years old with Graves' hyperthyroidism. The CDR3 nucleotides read TGCAGCGTCCCCGACAGGGGGTTTGGTTATGGCTACACCTTC. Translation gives CSVPDRGFGYGYTF.